Following are 6 T cell receptor beta chains from one sample sequenced in a study of regulatory T cells in long-lasting Graves disease. CDR3 regions were amplified by Arm-PCR using iRepertoire HTBI primers to build TCR beta libraries. Each CDR3 protein gets one entry after TCRdb re-called the multiplex PCR reads with MiXCR. The sample lists 350,000 to 400,000 distinct CDR3 sequences, around 16% occurring once. As to time point: newly diagnosed GD, antithyroid drugs for less than 3 months. Researchers made the TCR library from RNA that was extracted from PBMCs. Material: peripheral blood mononuclear cells (PBMCs), obtained at new diagnosis, from a patient treated with antithyroid drugs. These receptors came from a female donor with Graves disease.

The chain has TRBV2 and TRBJ2-2; D gene ambiguous. Trimming removed 8 bases at V and 2 bases at J, with 15 bases between. The CDR3 has 15 amino acids. CDR1 SNHLY and CDR2 FYNNEI come from the germline V gene. CDR3: CASRPLPPNTGELFF. The CDR3 nucleotides read TGTGCCAGCCGACCCCTCCCTCCCAACACCGGGGAGCTGTTTTTT.

Remarks on this clonotype: This likely came from a read error, as a far larger clone is one base away. The CDR3 DNA reads as TGTGCCAGCAGGTCGGGGTCTGGGACGCTAGGTGAGCAGTACTTC. Encoded protein: CASRSGSGTLGEQYF. The rearrangement uses TRBV28 and TRBJ2-7; perhaps D is TRBD1 or TRBD2 (5 bases each). The CDR3 is 15 amino acids. With 6 bases removed from V and 7 bases from J, the gap between germline ends came to 22 bases. CDR1 is MDHEN, CDR2 SYDVKM, per germline. The full variable domain, rest sourced from reference TRBV28 and TRBJ2-7, is DVKVTQSSRYLVKRTGEKVFLECVQDMDHENMFWYRQDPGLGLRLIYFSYDVKMKEKGDIPEGYSVSREKKERFSLILESASTNQTSMYLCASRSGSGTLGEQYFGPGTRLTVT.

This clonotype came up many times. The chain uses TRBV7-2 and TRBJ2-7; D is possibly TRBD2 (5 bases). This CDR3 is built from 14 residues. Germline-derived CDR1 and CDR2 are SGHTA and FQGNSA. V was shortened by 1 base and J by 3 bases, with 10 bases between the two germline ends. For the CDR3, the DNA is TGTGCCAGCAGCTTAGGTCTCCGGGGCTACGAGCAGTACTTC. Its translation is CASSLGLRGYEQYF.

In its sample, this clonotype was seen many times. V is TRBV20-1 and J is TRBJ1-1, with TRBD1 matching over 8 bases. The CDR3 is made up of 15 amino acids. Trimming removed 0 bases from V and 3 bases from J; junction bases left unmatched: 6. The V gene's germline CDR1 is DFQATT and CDR2 SNEGSKA (reference sequence). In DNA form, the CDR3 reads TGCAGTGCTAGAGATCACCGGGACAGGTACACTGAAGCTTTCTTT. Translation gives CSARDHRDRYTEAFF.

This clonotype has ten or more counts. At one boundary the junction diverges from the germline segment, which might be a read error. The rearrangement joins TRBV5-1 to TRBJ1-1; 7 bases fit TRBD1. CDR1 is SGHRS, CDR2 YFSETQ, per germline. This CDR3 region has 15 residues. CDR3 residues: CASGLRAGGTTEAFF. DNA for the CDR3: TGCGCCAGCGGCTTGAGGGCAGGGGGGACCACTGAAGCTTTCTTT.

This clonotype was seen a few times. In DNA form, the CDR3 reads TGTGCCAGCAGCCCAGATCCAGGGGATAGCAATCAGCCCCAGCATTTT. Translation: CASSPDPGDSNQPQHF. The genes are TRBV12-3 or TRBV12-4 and TRBJ1-5, with D perhaps matching TRBD1 (6 bases). The CDR3 length is 16 residues. V lost 6 bases and J lost 0, with 15 bases in between.